The 5 T cell receptor beta chains below all came from one sample that was sequenced in a study of T cell repertoires and leukemia-associated antigens. Their target antigens are unknown. TCRdb fed the 5' RACE reads into MiXCR, producing one record per CDR3 protein. The sample has about 15,000 distinct CDR3 sequences; less than 40% are singletons. The material sequenced was CD3+ T cells sorted from blood and cultured. These receptors were taken from a female donor in good health.

This clonotype is judged medium-sized. The gene calls are TRBV20-1 and TRBJ1-1; unclear D gene. Looked up from germline, CDR1 is DFQATT and CDR2 is SNEGSKA (reference sequence). Trimming shortened V by 0 bases and J by 3 bases, and 2 bases separated the two germline ends. The length of the CDR3 is 11 residues. The CDR3 protein is CSARDDTEAFF. DNA for the CDR3: TGCAGTGCTAGAGACGACACTGAAGCTTTCTTT.

Within the sample, this clonotype is medium-sized. The rearrangement links TRBV5-1 to TRBJ1-2; 8 bases are shared with TRBD1. The CDR3 is 15 residues long. Trimming cost V 5 bases and J 0 bases; bases outside gene matches: 6. Germline V lookup: CDR1 SGHRS, CDR2 YFSETQ. This CDR3 reads CASRPQDRANYGYTF. Written as DNA, the CDR3 is TGCGCCAGCAGACCCCAGGACAGGGCTAACTATGGCTACACCTTC.

The table lists this clonotype with a count of one. One end of the junction does not line up with germline, which may come from a read error. The chain carries TRBV11-2 and TRBJ2-7, with no clear D. The CDR3 contains 14 residues. The germline gives CDR1 SGHAT, CDR2 FQNNGV. In nucleotides, the CDR3 is TGTGACAGCTGCTTGGCCAGATCCTACTACGAGCAGTACTTC. This translates into CDSCLARSYYEQYF.

Concerning this clonotype itself: The junction does not match germline at one end; this may be a read error. The rearrangement links TRBV6-5 to TRBJ2-2; no firm D call. This CDR3 has 15 amino acids. Germline assignment: CDR1 MNHEY and CDR2 SVGAGI. The CDR3 protein is CATSDLSTNTGELFF. The CDR3 nucleotides read TGTGCCACCAGTGATTTGTCAACGAACACCGGGGAGCTGTTTTTT.

V and J are TRBV20-1 and TRBJ2-2, with 8 positions matching TRBD2. Germline lookup yields CDR1 DFQATT and CDR2 SNEGSKA (reference sequence). This CDR3 region has 15 residues. The junction had 7 bases not matched to a gene; V was cut back by 3 bases and J by 4 bases. The CDR3: CSASSSRGGTGELFF. CDR3 DNA sequence: TGCAGTGCTAGCTCATCTCGGGGGGGCACCGGGGAGCTGTTTTTT.